This entry features one TCR delta chain sequence. TCRdb fed the reads to CATT. The data contain fewer than 13,000 delta-chain clones, approximately 10% of them singletons. Germline V lookup: CDR1 GEAIGNYY, CDR2 EKD. V shed 1 base and J 0 bases; nucleotides not matched to a gene: 22. There are 22 residues in the CDR3. This specimen comes from a study of gamma-delta chains in newborns, infants, children. The sequencing input was blood. This sequence originates from a child who was a newborn, infant or young child, either healthy, febrile or measles-vaccinated (not recorded which). This chain joins TRDV2 and TRDJ4, with TRDD3 matching 13 bases. CDR3 loop: CACDTIPTSQTGGYEQARPLIF. As DNA, the CDR3 is TGTGCCTGTGACACTATCCCCACCTCCCAAACTGGGGGATACGAACAGGCCAGACCCCTGATCTTT.